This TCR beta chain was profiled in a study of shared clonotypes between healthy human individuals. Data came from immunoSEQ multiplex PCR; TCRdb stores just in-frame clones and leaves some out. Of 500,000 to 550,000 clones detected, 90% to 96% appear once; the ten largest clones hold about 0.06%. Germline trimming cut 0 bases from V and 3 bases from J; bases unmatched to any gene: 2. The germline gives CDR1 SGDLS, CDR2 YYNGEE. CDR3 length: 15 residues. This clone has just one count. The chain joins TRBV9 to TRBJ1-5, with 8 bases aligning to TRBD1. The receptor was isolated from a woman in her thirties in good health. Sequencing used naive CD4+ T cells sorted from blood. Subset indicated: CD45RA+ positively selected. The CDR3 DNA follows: TGTGCCAGCAGCGTAGGGGACAGGTACAATCAGCCCCAGCATTTT. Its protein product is CASSVGDRYNQPQHF.